The 23 T cell receptor beta chains given below trace back to one sample, sequenced in a study of OX40 agonist ivuxolimab in advanced cancers. The table came from immunoSEQ multiplex PCR; TCRdb's copy has only in-frame clones and leaves some out. The repertoire holds some 51,000 clones, with roughly 86% as singletons. The material was CD4+ or CD8+ T cells sorted from blood, obtained in a trial of the OX40 agonist ivuxolimab. The origin of the receptors is an adult with an advanced solid tumor such as melanoma, head and neck, liver or kidney cancer.

The V gene is TRBV7-8, the J gene TRBJ2-1; unclear D gene. The CDR3 spans 12 residues. The germline CDR1 and CDR2 sequences are SGHVS and FQNEAQ. The germline V and J ends were trimmed by 5 bases and 9 bases, with 11 bases remaining between them. The CDR3 sequence is CASSPPVREQFF. The CDR3 DNA reads TGTGCCAGCAGCCCCCCAGTGCGTGAGCAGTTCTTC. The full variable domain, rest sourced from reference TRBV7-8 and TRBJ2-1, is GAGVSQSPRYKVAKRGQDVALRCDPISGHVSLFWYQQALGQGPEFLTYFQNEAQLDKSGLPSDRFFAERPEGSVSTLKIQRTQQEDSAVYLCASSPPVREQFFGPGTRLTVL.

The chain is built from TRBV2 and TRBJ2-2, with D maybe TRBD2 (7 bases). V shed 0 bases and J shed 7 bases, with 15 bases lying between them. This CDR3 is built from 16 residues. Per the germline V gene, CDR1 is SNHLY and CDR2 is FYNNEI. The CDR3 DNA reads as TGTGCCAGCAGTGAAGCCCCTTGGGAGGGGGACGGGGAGCTGTTTTTT. Translated, it gives CASSEAPWEGDGELFF.

The V call is TRBV11-2, the J call TRBJ1-3; D ambiguous. The germline V gene has CDR1 SGHAT and CDR2 FQNNGV. The ends were cut back, 5 bases at V and 1 base at J, with 12 bases in the middle. CDR3 length: 15 residues. In DNA, the CDR3 is TGTGCCAGCAGCCGGACGGAGTTTTCTGGAAACACCATATATTTT. Protein product: CASSRTEFSGNTIYF.

This rearrangement joins TRBV4-3 to TRBJ2-1; 10 bases agree with TRBD1. The V and J ends lost 4 bases and 4 bases, in that order; junction bases with no gene match: 1. The CDR3 length is 14 residues. Germline V CDR1 and CDR2: LGHNA, YSLEER. The CDR3 spells CASSPGQGYNEQFF. The CDR3 DNA is TGCGCCAGCAGCCCGGGACAGGGGTACAATGAGCAGTTCTTC.

This chain connects TRBV7-2 to TRBJ2-7; D may be TRBD2 (5 bases). The germline V gene encodes CDR1 SGHTA and CDR2 FQGNSA. V was clipped by 5 bases and J by 4 bases, with 18 bases between them. The CDR3 sequence is 15 residues long. The CDR3 spells CASSLLAPSTYEQYF. The CDR3 DNA follows: TGTGCCAGCAGCCTCCTCGCCCCTAGCACGTACGAGCAGTACTTC. Full variable domain (missing parts from reference TRBV7-2 and TRBJ2-7): GAGVSQSPSNKVTEKGKDVELRCDPISGHTALYWYRQSLGQGLEFLIYFQGNSAPDKSGLPSDRFSAERTGGSVSTLTIQRTQQEDSAVYLCASSLLAPSTYEQYFGPGTRLTVT.

The rearrangement uses TRBV6-6 and TRBJ2-7, with D tentatively TRBD2 (5 bases). Germline V lookup: CDR1 MNHNY, CDR2 SVGAGI (reference sequence). The CDR3 covers 15 residues. V lost 2 bases, J lost 2 bases, and 13 bases lay in between. CDR3 nucleotides: TGTGCCAGCAGTTACGTCCCAGAGGGTACCTACGAGCAGTACTTC. This codes for CASSYVPEGTYEQYF.

This clone was seen a single time. The chain carries TRBV27 and TRBJ2-1; no definite D call. CDR1 is MNHEY, CDR2 SMNVEV, per germline (reference sequence). V was cut by 6 bases and J by 1 base, with 13 bases left in between. This CDR3 region has 15 residues. CDR3 amino acids: CASSPVGISYNEQFF. The CDR3 DNA reads as TGTGCCAGCAGCCCCGTAGGCATTTCCTACAATGAGCAGTTCTTC.

This chain links TRBV19 with TRBJ1-2, with a tentative D call TRBD1 (6 bases). The CDR3 has 16 residues. With 3 bases removed from V and 6 bases from J, the gap between germline ends came to 20 bases. In germline, CDR1 is LNHDA, CDR2 SQIVND (reference sequence). The chain's CDR3 is CASSIWRTGTNNGYTF. The CDR3 DNA is TGTGCCAGTAGTATCTGGCGTACCGGGACAAACAATGGCTACACCTTC.

In this sample, this clone turned up a few times. The genes are TRBV7-9 and TRBJ2-1; D not certain. V dropped 1 base and J dropped 7 bases, with 8 bases sitting between them. Germline values: CDR1 SEHNR, CDR2 FQNEAQ (reference sequence). The CDR3 loop spans 13 amino acids. The CDR3, as DNA: TGTGCCAGCAGCTTAGAGAGCCTTAATGAGCAGTTCTTC. It specifies CASSLESLNEQFF.

The CDR3 DNA reads as TGTGCCAGTAGTCCGGGACTAGAAGGAAACACCATATATTTT. Its protein product is CASSPGLEGNTIYF. The chain joins TRBV19 to TRBJ1-3, with D perhaps matching TRBD1 (5 bases). Trimming took 5 bases from V and 4 from J, leaving 12 bases between them. The germline V gene encodes CDR1 LNHDA and CDR2 SQIVND (reference sequence). The CDR3 has 14 residues. Full variable domain (outside the CDR3, taken from reference TRBV19 and TRBJ1-3): DGGITQSPKYLFRKEGQNVTLSCEQNLNHDAMYWYRQDPGQGLRLIYYSQIVNDFQKGDIAEGYSVSREKKESFPLTVTSAQKNPTAFYLCASSPGLEGNTIYFGEGSWLTVV.

The chain joins TRBV27 to TRBJ1-2; tentatively, D is TRBD1 (5 bases). The CDR3 consists of 13 residues. Germline V lookup: CDR1 MNHEY, CDR2 SMNVEV (reference sequence). Trimming took off 8 bases at V and 2 bases at J, with 12 bases between the two ends. CDR3 in DNA: TGTGCCAGCTGGGGGTCCCTCAACTATGGCTACACCTTC. It specifies CASWGSLNYGYTF.

CDR3 nucleotides: TGTGCCAGCAGTTTGACAGGCGGAAACACCATATATTTT. The encoded protein is CASSLTGGNTIYF. V and J are TRBV27 and TRBJ1-3; D is possibly TRBD1 (6 bases). From germline, CDR1 is MNHEY and CDR2 SMNVEV (reference sequence). The V end was cut by 3 bases, the J end by 4 bases, with 7 bases between. The CDR3 spans 13 residues.

This chain connects TRBV4-3 to TRBJ1-2, with D maybe TRBD1 (5 bases). Germline CDR1 LGHNA, CDR2 YSLEER. Trimming left V 5 bases short and J 0 bases short, with 13 bases between. CDR3 size: 15 residues. The CDR3 coding sequence is TGCGCCAGCAGCAAGGGACGCCTGCCTAACTATGGCTACACCTTC. This translates into CASSKGRLPNYGYTF.

The V call is TRBV7-3, the J call TRBJ1-2, with 7 positions matching TRBD1. This CDR3 comprises 16 residues. V shed 0 bases, J shed 1 base, and the junction held 5 bases outside the gene matches. Germline-derived CDR1 and CDR2 are SGHTA and FQGTGA. CDR3: CASSLTGTDVNYGYTF. CDR3 coding DNA: TGTGCCAGCAGCTTAACCGGGACAGATGTTAACTATGGCTACACCTTC.

The chain combines TRBV6-5 with TRBJ1-1; no definite D call. The CDR3 has 14 residues. The ends were cut back, 0 bases at V and 6 bases at J, with 11 bases in the middle. Germline V gene lookup returns CDR1 MNHEY and CDR2 SVGAGI. CDR3 bases: TGTGCCAGCAGTTACTCGACCGGGATCGCTGAAGCTTTCTTT. Protein product: CASSYSTGIAEAFF.

This sequence joins TRBV10-1 and TRBJ1-2; D uncertain. Per germline, CDR1 WNHNN and CDR2 SYGVQD (reference sequence). CDR3 length: 13 amino acids. Trimming pared 0 bases from V and 7 bases from J, leaving 9 bases between. The CDR3 sequence: CASSESRWAGYTF. As DNA, the CDR3 is TGCGCCAGCAGTGAGTCGAGATGGGCTGGCTACACCTTC.

V gene TRBV10-1 combines with J gene TRBJ2-1, with a tentative D call TRBD1 (5 bases). This CDR3 contains 13 residues. From germline, CDR1 is WNHNN and CDR2 SYGVQD (reference sequence). Trimming cost V 6 bases and J 8 bases, with 14 bases left between them. CDR3 amino acids: CASRPGWGDEQFF. CDR3 DNA sequence: TGCGCCAGCAGACCCGGTTGGGGCGATGAGCAGTTCTTC.

This clone was observed a single time. The gene calls are TRBV7-9 and TRBJ2-7; TRBD2 aligns across 11 bases. J lost 0 bases, V lost 5 bases, and 6 bases had no gene match. CDR3 size: 16 residues. Per the germline V gene, CDR1 is SEHNR and CDR2 is FQNEAQ (reference sequence). The chain's CDR3 is CASSPTSGGSSYEQYF. In DNA form, the CDR3 reads TGTGCCAGCAGCCCTACTAGCGGGGGAAGCTCCTACGAGCAGTACTTC.

The chain couples TRBV7-3 to TRBJ2-1; 7 positions match TRBD2. Germline V gene data show CDR1 as SGHTA and CDR2 as FQGTGA. The length of the CDR3 is 13 residues. V lost 5 bases to trimming and J lost 9 bases; unmatched junction nucleotides: 7. The CDR3, as DNA: TGTGCCAGCAGCCTCGGACTAGTTGGTGAGCAGTTCTTC. Translation: CASSLGLVGEQFF.

The CDR3 DNA is TGCGCCAGCAGCTACGACAGTAACACTGAAGCTTTCTTT. The encoded protein is CASSYDSNTEAFF. The chain recombines TRBV5-1 with TRBJ1-1; D perhaps matches TRBD1 (5 bases). The CDR3 spans 13 residues. Germline lookup yields CDR1 SGHRS and CDR2 YFSETQ. Trimming left V 3 bases short and J 2 bases short, with 8 bases between.

V gene TRBV2 combines with J gene TRBJ1-2, with D unresolved. Looked up from germline, CDR1 is SNHLY and CDR2 is FYNNEI. The CDR3 length is 14 residues. V lost 3 bases and J 5 bases, leaving 13 bases between the germline ends. For the CDR3, the DNA is TGTGCCAGCAGTGAGACTGGAGGACTTTATGGCTACACCTTC. Its translation is CASSETGGLYGYTF. Complete variable domain (other parts from reference TRBV2 and TRBJ1-2): EPEVTQTPSHQVTQMGQEVILRCVPISNHLYFYWYRQILGQKVEFLVSFYNNEISEKSEIFDDQFSVERPDGSNFTLKIRSTKLEDSAMYFCASSETGGLYGYTFGSGTRLTVV.

This chain uses TRBV5-5 with TRBJ1-2, with D unresolved. The CDR3 is 14 residues long. The V end lost 3 bases, the J end lost 6 bases, and 15 bases lay between the germline ends. Germline V gene data show CDR1 as SGHKS and CDR2 as YYEKEE (reference sequence). As DNA, the CDR3 is TGTGCCAGCAGCTCCCAGGCGAACTCGAATGGCTACACCTTC. Encoded protein: CASSSQANSNGYTF.

CDR3 nucleotide sequence: TGTGCCAGCAGCTTTGTTCTGGAGGGGCAGGGTTCGGAGCAGTACTTC. It codes for CASSFVLEGQGSEQYF. The gene calls are TRBV7-9 and TRBJ2-7; possible D gene TRBD2, 6 bases. Looked up from germline, CDR1 is SEHNR and CDR2 is FQNEAQ (reference sequence). The V and J ends lost 3 bases and 7 bases respectively, with 22 bases between them. This CDR3 has 16 residues.